What follows are 22 T cell receptor beta chains derived from one specimen sequenced in a study of T cell responses to AZD1222 COVID-19 vaccine. Sequenced by immunoSEQ multiplex PCR; TCRdb stores in-frame clones only, minus some. The top ten hold around 3.2% of the sample, which has 90,000 to 120,000 clones, about 87% seen once. The sample here was peripheral blood, taken on day 0 of AZD1222 vaccination. Receptors originate from an adult in good health.

This chain links TRBV21-1 with TRBJ2-5; TRBD1 is the table's D call and was not checked against the DNA. TRBV21-1 is noted as a pseudogene. The CDR3 extends over 16 amino acids. CDR3 DNA sequence: TGTGCCAGCAGCAAAGTGCAAACAGGGATTCAAGAGACCCAGTACTTC. This encodes CASSKVQTGIQETQYF.

This chain links TRBV6-5 with TRBJ2-7, with a possible D match to TRBD2 (6 bases). The V and J ends lost 5 bases and 2 bases respectively, with 16 bases between them. The germline V gene has CDR1 MNHEY and CDR2 SVGAGI. The length of the CDR3 is 15 residues. The DNA for the CDR3 is TGTGCCAGCAGTCCCCGTGGGGGGTTAGCCTACGAGCAGTACTTC. Translated: CASSPRGGLAYEQYF.

The rearrangement joins TRBV11-3 to TRBJ2-7; TRBD2 matches at 7 bases. The germline V gene encodes CDR1 SGHNT and CDR2 YENEEA. This CDR3 is 15 amino acids long. Trimming removed 0 bases from V and 1 base from J; junction bases left unmatched: 3. CDR3 coding DNA: TGTGCCAGCAGCTTAGATAGCGGGCCATCCTACGAGCAGTACTTC. It is translated as CASSLDSGPSYEQYF. The full variable domain, in which reference TRBV11-3 and TRBJ2-7 provide the parts outside the CDR3, is EAGVVQSPRYKIIEKKQPVAFWCNPISGHNTLYWYLQNLGQGPELLIRYENEEAVDDSQLPKDRFSAERLKGVDSTLKIQPAELGDSAVYLCASSLDSGPSYEQYFGPGTRLTVT.

J is TRBJ1-1 and V is TRBV5-5, with D maybe TRBD1 (6 bases). The CDR3 totals 15 residues. Germline V CDR1 and CDR2: SGHKS, YYEKEE (reference sequence). Trimming pared 2 bases from V and 0 bases from J, leaving 11 bases between. CDR3 DNA sequence: TGTGCCAGCAGCTTTAGACAGGTCATGAACACTGAAGCTTTCTTT. This encodes CASSFRQVMNTEAFF.

The chain carries TRBV29-1 and TRBJ2-5, with D perhaps TRBD2 (6 bases). V shed 7 bases and J shed 1 base, with 13 bases lying between them. This CDR3 has 13 residues. CDR1 and CDR2 (germline): SQVTM, ANQGSEA. This chain's CDR3 is CSAEPGVQETQYF. The DNA of the CDR3 is TGCAGCGCAGAACCGGGGGTCCAAGAGACCCAGTACTTC.

V usage is TRBV18 and J usage is TRBJ1-2; 12 bases match TRBD1. The trim removed 3 bases at V and 4 bases at J, leaving 9 bases unmatched. Germline V lookup: CDR1 KGHSH, CDR2 LQKENI. This CDR3 comprises 17 residues. The CDR3 reads CASSPGQGATRPYGYTF. The CDR3 DNA is TGTGCCAGCTCACCGGGACAGGGGGCCACCCGACCCTATGGCTACACCTTC.

This clone was found a few times. The rearrangement joins TRBV7-2 to TRBJ1-6; D is perhaps TRBD1 (6 bases). There are 16 residues in the CDR3. Germline CDR1 is SGHTA and CDR2 is FQGNSA. The V gene lost 4 bases and the J gene lost 10 bases, with 20 bases spanning the gap. CDR3 nucleotides: TGTGCCAGCAGCTGGAATCAAGGGGGACGTCCATCACCCCTCCACTTT. Protein sequence: CASSWNQGGRPSPLHF.

The rearrangement uses TRBV10-3 and TRBJ1-5; 7 bases align to TRBD1. With V trimmed by 4 bases and J by 3 bases, 3 bases remained unmatched. Germline lookup yields CDR1 ENHRY and CDR2 SYGVKD. The CDR3 sequence is 14 residues long. CDR3 nucleotide sequence: TGTGCCATCAGTGTTGACAGGGTCAATCAGCCCCAGCATTTT. As protein: CAISVDRVNQPQHF.

The genes are TRBV11-2 and TRBJ1-2; possible D gene TRBD1, 6 bases. This CDR3 has 13 amino acids. V lost 4 bases to trimming and J lost 7 bases, with 13 bases between them. CDR1 SGHAT and CDR2 FQNNGV come from the germline V gene. The CDR3 bases are TGTGCCAGCAGCTCACAGGGTTTGGGTGGCTACACCTTC. Encoded protein: CASSSQGLGGYTF.

The rearrangement links TRBV4-1 to TRBJ1-5; TRBD1 agrees at 10 bases. From germline, CDR1 is MGHRA and CDR2 YSYEKL. Trimming at V came to 1 base and at J to 4 bases, leaving 4 bases not matched to a gene. This CDR3 has 16 amino acids. CDR3 bases: TGCGCCAGCAGCCAAGTCCCGGGACAGGGGAATCAGCCCCAGCATTTT. Its translation is CASSQVPGQGNQPQHF.

The CDR3 loop reads CASTWTGVAETQYF. CDR3 in DNA: TGCGCCAGCACCTGGACAGGGGTTGCCGAGACCCAGTACTTC. This sequence joins TRBV5-1 and TRBJ2-5; TRBD1 agrees at 9 bases. V gave up 6 bases and J gave up 5 bases; unmatched junction bases: 8. Germline V CDR1 and CDR2: SGHRS, YFSETQ. There are 14 residues in the CDR3.

This chain connects TRBV29-1 to TRBJ2-3; D is perhaps TRBD2 (5 bases). This CDR3 comprises 14 residues. Germline V gives CDR1 SQVTM, CDR2 ANQGSEA. Trimming pared 7 bases from V and 1 base from J, leaving 15 bases between. The CDR3 DNA is TGCAGCGCCGCCACTAGAGGCGGCACAGATACGCAGTATTTT. This codes for CSAATRGGTDTQYF.

The chain uses TRBV14 and TRBJ2-1; possibly TRBD1 or TRBD2 for D (5 bases each). This CDR3 is built from 14 residues. V dropped 1 base and J dropped 7 bases, with 11 bases sitting between them. Germline CDR1 and CDR2: SGHDN and FVKESK. CDR3 amino acids: CASSQGEWGNEQFF. The DNA of the CDR3 is TGTGCCAGCAGCCAAGGGGAGTGGGGGAATGAGCAGTTCTTC.

J is TRBJ2-5 and V is TRBV7-3; possibly TRBD1 or TRBD2 for D (6 bases each). CDR1 is SGHTA, CDR2 FQGTGA, per germline. The CDR3 covers 13 residues. Trimming pared 7 bases from V and 6 bases from J, leaving 15 bases between. The CDR3 DNA reads as TGTGCCAGCACCGTAGGGGGGCCCAAGACCCAGTACTTC. Its translation: CASTVGGPKTQYF.

DNA for the CDR3: TGTGCCAGCACCTGGGACGGGACTAACTATGGCTACACCTTC. It yields the protein CASTWDGTNYGYTF. The V and J genes are TRBV28 and TRBJ1-2; TRBD1 is a possible D gene (5 bases). V was shortened by 7 bases and J by 0 bases, with 12 bases between the two germline ends. From germline, CDR1 is MDHEN and CDR2 SYDVKM. This CDR3 has 14 residues.

This chain joins TRBV10-1 and TRBJ1-6; 7 positions agree with TRBD1. V trimming: 1 base; J trimming: 8 bases; junction bases outside the gene matches: 8. The CDR3 contains 16 residues. Germline CDR1 WNHNN, CDR2 SYGVQD (reference sequence). The CDR3 loop is CASSELGDRVDSPLHF. CDR3 bases: TGCGCCAGCAGTGAGTTGGGCGACAGGGTTGATTCACCCCTCCACTTT.

The rearrangement links TRBV3-1 (or the pseudogene TRBV3-2) to TRBJ1-1; TRBD1 might be the D (6 bases). V lost 4 bases to trimming and J lost 8 bases, with 17 bases between them. The CDR3 covers 14 residues. Germline CDR1 reads LGHDT; CDR2 reads YNNKEL (reference sequence). CDR3 in DNA: TGTGCCAGCAGCCCTCGGGCAGGGGTGCCGGAAGCTTTCTTT. This gives the protein CASSPRAGVPEAFF.

The J gene is TRBJ2-1, the V gene TRBV7-2; 9 bases match TRBD2. V shed 0 bases and J 3 bases; nucleotides not matched to a gene: 6. The CDR3 totals 17 residues. In germline, CDR1 is SGHTA, CDR2 FQGNSA. The CDR3 bases are TGTGCCAGCAGCTTAGCGCCCACGCGGGGGGGCTACAATGAGCAGTTCTTC. Its protein is CASSLAPTRGGYNEQFF. The full variable domain, rest sourced from reference TRBV7-2 and TRBJ2-1, is GAGVSQSPSNKVTEKGKDVELRCDPISGHTALYWYRQSLGQGLEFLIYFQGNSAPDKSGLPSDRFSAERTGGSVSTLTIQRTQQEDSAVYLCASSLAPTRGGYNEQFFGPGTRLTVL.

This clone was counted only a few times. The chain combines TRBV7-2 with TRBJ1-2; D is ambiguous. The CDR3 loop spans 16 amino acids. Trimming cost V 1 base and J 1 base, with 13 bases left between them. The germline V gene has CDR1 SGHTA and CDR2 FQGNSA. The CDR3 coding sequence is TGTGCCAGCAGCTTAGGAGGCCGGTCCCTTAACTATGGCTACACCTTC. Its translation: CASSLGGRSLNYGYTF.

The CDR3 bases are TGTGCCAGCAGCCCAACGTTGGCTACGGGGGTCTATGGCTACACCTTC. This codes for CASSPTLATGVYGYTF. The chain recombines TRBV7-2 with TRBJ1-2; maybe TRBD1 (5 bases). Trimming took off 5 bases at V and 4 bases at J, with 20 bases between the two ends. The CDR3 spans 16 residues. Germline assignment: CDR1 SGHTA and CDR2 FQGNSA.

The chain recombines TRBV20-1 with TRBJ2-3; D gene ambiguous. V was shortened by 8 bases and J by 5 bases, with 11 bases between the two germline ends. Germline V gene sequence: CDR1 DFQATT, CDR2 SNEGSKA (reference sequence). CDR3 size: 11 residues. The CDR3 reads CSFPYGDTQYF. The CDR3 region has the DNA TGCAGTTTTCCCTACGGAGATACGCAGTATTTT.

CDR3 in amino acids: CASSDVGSKDSNQPQHF. As DNA, the CDR3 is TGTGCCAGCAGTGACGTGGGGTCCAAGGATAGCAATCAGCCCCAGCATTTT. The chain carries TRBV6-4 and TRBJ1-5; D gene unclear. The CDR3 contains 17 residues. CDR1 is MRHNA and CDR2 is SNTAGT in the germline V gene. Trimming took 2 bases from V and 0 from J, leaving 14 bases between them.